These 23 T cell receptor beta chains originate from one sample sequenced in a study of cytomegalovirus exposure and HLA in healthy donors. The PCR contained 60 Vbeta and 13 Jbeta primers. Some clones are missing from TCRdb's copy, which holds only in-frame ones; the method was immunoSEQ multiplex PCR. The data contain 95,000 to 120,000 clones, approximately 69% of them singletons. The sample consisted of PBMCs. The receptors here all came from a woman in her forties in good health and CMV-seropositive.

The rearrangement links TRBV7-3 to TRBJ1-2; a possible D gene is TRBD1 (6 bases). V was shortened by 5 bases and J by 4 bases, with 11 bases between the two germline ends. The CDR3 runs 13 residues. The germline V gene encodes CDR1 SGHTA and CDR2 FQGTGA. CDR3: CASSRGAGYGYTF. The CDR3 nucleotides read TGTGCCAGCAGCCGGGGGGCGGGCTATGGCTACACCTTC.

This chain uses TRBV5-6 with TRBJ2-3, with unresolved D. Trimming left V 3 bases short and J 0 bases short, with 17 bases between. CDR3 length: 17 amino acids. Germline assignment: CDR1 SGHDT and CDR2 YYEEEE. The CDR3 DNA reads TGTGCCAGCAGCTGGCCCGCTTTTGGCTCTAGCACAGATACGCAGTATTTT. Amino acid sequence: CASSWPAFGSSTDTQYF.

Written as DNA, the CDR3 is TGCGCCAGCAGCCTGCTCGGCGGGTCTGACAATGAGCAGTTCTTC. Residues: CASSLLGGSDNEQFF. The chain recombines TRBV5-1 with TRBJ2-1, with TRBD2 as a possible D gene (5 bases). V lost 4 bases and J lost 5, with 16 bases in between. The germline CDR1 and CDR2 sequences are SGHRS and YFSETQ. The CDR3 sequence is 15 residues long.

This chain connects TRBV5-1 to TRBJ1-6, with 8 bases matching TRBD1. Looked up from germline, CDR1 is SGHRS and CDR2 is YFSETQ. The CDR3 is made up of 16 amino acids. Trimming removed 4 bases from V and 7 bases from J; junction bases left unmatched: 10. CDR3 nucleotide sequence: TGCGCCAGCAGCCCCAGAGCAGGGGGCGGCAATTCACCCCTCCACTTT. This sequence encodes CASSPRAGGGNSPLHF.

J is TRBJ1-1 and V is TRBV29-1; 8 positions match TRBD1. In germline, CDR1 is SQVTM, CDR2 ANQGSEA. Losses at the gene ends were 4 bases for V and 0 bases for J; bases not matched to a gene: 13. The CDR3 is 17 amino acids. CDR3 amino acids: CSVASRRQGAMNTEAFF. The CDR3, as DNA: TGCAGCGTTGCCTCTCGGCGGCAGGGGGCCATGAACACTGAAGCTTTCTTT.

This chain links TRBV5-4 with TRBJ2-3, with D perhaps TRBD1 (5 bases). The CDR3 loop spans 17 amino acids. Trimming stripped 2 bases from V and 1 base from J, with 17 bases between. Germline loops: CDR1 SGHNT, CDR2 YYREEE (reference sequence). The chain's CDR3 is CASSFGGAGQGTDTQYF. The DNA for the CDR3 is TGTGCCAGCAGCTTCGGTGGGGCAGGGCAGGGCACAGATACGCAGTATTTT.

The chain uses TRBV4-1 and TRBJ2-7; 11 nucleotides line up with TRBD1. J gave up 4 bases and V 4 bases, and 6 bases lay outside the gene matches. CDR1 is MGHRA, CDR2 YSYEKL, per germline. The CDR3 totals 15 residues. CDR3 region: CASSPGQGARYEQYF. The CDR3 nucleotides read TGCGCCAGCAGCCCTGGACAGGGGGCCAGGTACGAGCAGTACTTC.

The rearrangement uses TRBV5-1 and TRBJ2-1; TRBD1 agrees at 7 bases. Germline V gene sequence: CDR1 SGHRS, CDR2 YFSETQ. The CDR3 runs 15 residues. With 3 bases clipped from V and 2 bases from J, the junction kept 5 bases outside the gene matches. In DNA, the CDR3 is TGCGCCAGCAGCTCTGGACAGGCCACCTACAATGAGCAGTTCTTC. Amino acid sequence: CASSSGQATYNEQFF.

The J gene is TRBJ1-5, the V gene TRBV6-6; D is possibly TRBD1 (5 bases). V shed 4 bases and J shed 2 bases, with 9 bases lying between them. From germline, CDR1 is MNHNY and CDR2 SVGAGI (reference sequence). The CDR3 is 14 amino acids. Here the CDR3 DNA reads TGTGCCAGCAGTTCCCCGGGGGGCAATCAGCCCCAGCATTTT. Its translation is CASSSPGGNQPQHF.

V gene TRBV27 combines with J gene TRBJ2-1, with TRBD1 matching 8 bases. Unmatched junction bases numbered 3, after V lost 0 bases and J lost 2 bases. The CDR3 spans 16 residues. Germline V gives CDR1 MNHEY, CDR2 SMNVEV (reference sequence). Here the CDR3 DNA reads TGTGCCAGCAGTTTATCGGCAGGGGGCACCTACAATGAGCAGTTCTTC. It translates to CASSLSAGGTYNEQFF.

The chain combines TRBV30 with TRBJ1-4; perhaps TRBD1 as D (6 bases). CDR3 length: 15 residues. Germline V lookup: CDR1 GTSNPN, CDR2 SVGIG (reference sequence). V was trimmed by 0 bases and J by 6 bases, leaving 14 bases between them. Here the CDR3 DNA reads TGTGCCTGGAGTGTAAGGCAGGGGCCTTATGAAAAACTGTTTTTT. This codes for CAWSVRQGPYEKLFF. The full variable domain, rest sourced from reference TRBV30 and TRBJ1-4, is SQTIHQWPATLVQPVGSPLSLECTVEGTSNPNLYWYRQAAGRGLQLLFYSVGIGQISSEVPQNLSASRPQDRQFILSSKKLLLSDSGFYLCAWSVRQGPYEKLFFGSGTQLSVL.

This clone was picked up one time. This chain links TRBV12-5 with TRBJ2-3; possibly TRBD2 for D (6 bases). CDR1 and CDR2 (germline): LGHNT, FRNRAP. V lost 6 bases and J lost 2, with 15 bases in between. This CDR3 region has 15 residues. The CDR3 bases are TGTGCTAGTGGCCTGGGACTTTCCAACACAGATACGCAGTATTTT. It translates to CASGLGLSNTDTQYF. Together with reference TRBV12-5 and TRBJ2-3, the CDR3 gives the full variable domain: DARVTQTPRHKVTEMGQEVTMRCQPILGHNTVFWYRQTMMQGLELLAYFRNRAPLDDSGMPKDRFSAEMPDATLATLKIQPSEPRDSAVYFCASGLGLSNTDTQYFGPGTRLTVL.

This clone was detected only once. CDR3 nucleotides: TGTGCCAGCAGCTTACAAGAGGGGGCCCGGGCCGGGGAGCTGTTTTTT. Translation: CASSLQEGARAGELFF. V is TRBV7-3 and J is TRBJ2-2; TRBD1 agrees at 7 bases. Unmatched junction bases numbered 9, after V lost 2 bases and J lost 6 bases. CDR3 length: 16 amino acids. Germline values: CDR1 SGHTA, CDR2 FQGTGA.

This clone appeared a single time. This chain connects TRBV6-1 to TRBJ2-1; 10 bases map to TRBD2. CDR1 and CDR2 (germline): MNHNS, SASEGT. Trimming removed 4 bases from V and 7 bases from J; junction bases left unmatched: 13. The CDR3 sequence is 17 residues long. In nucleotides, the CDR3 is TGTGCCAGCAGTGCCCTTTTTCCGGGACTAGCGAGGAATGAGCAGTTCTTC. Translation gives CASSALFPGLARNEQFF.

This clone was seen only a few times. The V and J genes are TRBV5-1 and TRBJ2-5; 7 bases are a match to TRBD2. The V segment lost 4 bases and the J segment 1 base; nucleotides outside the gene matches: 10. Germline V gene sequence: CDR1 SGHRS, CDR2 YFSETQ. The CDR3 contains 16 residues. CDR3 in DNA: TGCGCCAGCAGCGAATGGGGGGGAGGTAGCCAAGAGACCCAGTACTTC. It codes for CASSEWGGGSQETQYF.

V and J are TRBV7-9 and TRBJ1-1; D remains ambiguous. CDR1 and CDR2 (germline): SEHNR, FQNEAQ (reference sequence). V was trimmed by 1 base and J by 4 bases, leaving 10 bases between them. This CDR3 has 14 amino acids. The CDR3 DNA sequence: TGTGCCAGCAGCTTAGTACCGGGTAGCACTGAAGCTTTCTTT. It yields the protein CASSLVPGSTEAFF.

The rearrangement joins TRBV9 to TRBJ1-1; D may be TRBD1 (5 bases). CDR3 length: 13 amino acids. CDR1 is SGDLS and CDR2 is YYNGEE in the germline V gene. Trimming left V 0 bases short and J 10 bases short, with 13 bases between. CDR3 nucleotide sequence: TGTGCCAGCAGCGTAGGCGACAGATTAAGAGCTTTCTTT. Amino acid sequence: CASSVGDRLRAFF.

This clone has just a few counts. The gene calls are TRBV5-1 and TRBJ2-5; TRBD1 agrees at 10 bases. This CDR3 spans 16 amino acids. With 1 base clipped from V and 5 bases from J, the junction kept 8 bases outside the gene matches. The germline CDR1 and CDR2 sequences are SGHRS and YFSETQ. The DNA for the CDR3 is TGCGCCAGCAGCTTGTCCCCCGGGACAGGGGACGAGACCCAGTACTTC. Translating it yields CASSLSPGTGDETQYF.

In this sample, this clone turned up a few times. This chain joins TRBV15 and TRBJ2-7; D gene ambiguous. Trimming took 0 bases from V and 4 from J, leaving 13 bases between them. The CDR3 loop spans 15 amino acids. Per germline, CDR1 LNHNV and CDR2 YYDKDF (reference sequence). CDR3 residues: CATSRDLHPVYEQYF. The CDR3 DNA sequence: TGTGCCACCAGCAGAGATCTCCACCCAGTTTACGAGCAGTACTTC.

The CDR3 region is CASSPPGQGPNEKLFF. The CDR3 region has the DNA TGTGCCAGCAGTCCTCCGGGACAGGGACCTAATGAAAAACTGTTTTTT. The rearrangement joins TRBV28 to TRBJ1-4; 9 bases map to TRBD1. Trimming cost V 5 bases and J 3 bases; bases outside gene matches: 7. There are 16 residues in the CDR3. Germline lookup yields CDR1 MDHEN and CDR2 SYDVKM.

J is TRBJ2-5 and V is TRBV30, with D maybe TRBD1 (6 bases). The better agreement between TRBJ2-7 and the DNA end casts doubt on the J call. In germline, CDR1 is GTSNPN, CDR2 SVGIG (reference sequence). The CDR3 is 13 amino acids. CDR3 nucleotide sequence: TGTGCCTGGAGTGTGGGGGCGCAGTACGAGCAGTACTTC. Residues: CAWSVGAQYEQYF.

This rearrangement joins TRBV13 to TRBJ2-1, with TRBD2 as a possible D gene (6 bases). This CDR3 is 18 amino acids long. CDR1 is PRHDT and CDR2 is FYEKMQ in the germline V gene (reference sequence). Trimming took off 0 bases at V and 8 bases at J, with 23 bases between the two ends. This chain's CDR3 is CASSLGGDAGPVRDEQFF. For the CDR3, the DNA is TGTGCCAGCAGCTTAGGGGGAGACGCGGGACCCGTAAGGGATGAGCAGTTCTTC.

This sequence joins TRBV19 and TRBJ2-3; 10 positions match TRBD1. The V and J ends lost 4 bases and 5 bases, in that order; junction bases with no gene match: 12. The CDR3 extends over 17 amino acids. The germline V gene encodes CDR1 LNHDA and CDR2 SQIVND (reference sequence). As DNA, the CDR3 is TGTGCCAGTAGTACCCCCGAGGGGACAGGGGTTAGAGATACGCAGTATTTT. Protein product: CASSTPEGTGVRDTQYF.